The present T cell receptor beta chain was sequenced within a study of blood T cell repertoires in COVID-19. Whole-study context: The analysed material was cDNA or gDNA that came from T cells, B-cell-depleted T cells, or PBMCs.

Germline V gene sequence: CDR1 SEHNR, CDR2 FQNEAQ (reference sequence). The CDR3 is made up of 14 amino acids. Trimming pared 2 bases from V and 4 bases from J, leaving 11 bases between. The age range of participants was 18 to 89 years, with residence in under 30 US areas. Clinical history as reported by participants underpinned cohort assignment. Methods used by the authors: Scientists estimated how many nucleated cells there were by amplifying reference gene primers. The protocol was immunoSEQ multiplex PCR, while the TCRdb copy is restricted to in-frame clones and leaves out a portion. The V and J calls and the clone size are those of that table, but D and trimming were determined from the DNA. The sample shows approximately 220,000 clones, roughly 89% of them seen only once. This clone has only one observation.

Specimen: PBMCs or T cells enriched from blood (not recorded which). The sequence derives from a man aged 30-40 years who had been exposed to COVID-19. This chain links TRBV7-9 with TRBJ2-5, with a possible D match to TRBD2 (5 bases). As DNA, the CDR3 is TGTGCCAGCAGCTTACTAGCACCCCCAGAGACCCAGTACTTC. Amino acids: CASSLLAPPETQYF.